A single sample is the source of the 10 T cell receptor beta chains below, sequenced in a study of blood T cells in healthy people across ages (dated by TCRdb to about 2015). The library was built by means of 5' RACE. Sequenced using an Illumina HiSeq 2500. A second about 7 to 12 cycle PCR used a sample-barcoded 5' primer and a J-beta primer mix. Starting from the raw public reads, TCRdb applied fastp trimming at Q25, assembled clones with MiXCR and retained in-frame beta chains. Rows matching on CDR3 protein sequence are summarized as one entry with the most common DNA and genes. The sample table holds approximately 1.5 million distinct CDR3 sequences, of which almost 35% were seen once. 11% of the sample is in the top ten clones. What was sequenced was blood. The receptors here all came from a woman in her twenties or thirties in good health.

This clonotype came up many times. V and J are TRBV29-1 and TRBJ1-1; D not resolved. V was clipped by 6 bases and J by 11 bases, with 7 bases between them. This CDR3 has 8 residues. Germline V gene sequence: CDR1 SQVTM, CDR2 ANQGSEA. The CDR3 DNA sequence: TGCAGCGTGGCCGACGCTTTCTTT. Its protein product is CSVADAFF.

There are a few counts of this clonotype. This chain connects TRBV20-1 to TRBJ2-1; D call uncertain. The V end lost 4 bases, the J end lost 4 bases, and 11 bases lay between the germline ends. There are 13 residues in the CDR3. Germline CDR1 reads DFQATT; CDR2 reads SNEGSKA (reference sequence). The CDR3 coding sequence is TGCAGTGCTAACCGGCAAGTTTACAATGAGCAGTTCTTC. It yields the protein CSANRQVYNEQFF.

This sequence joins TRBV7-9 and TRBJ1-1, with no clear D. Germline CDR1 SEHNR, CDR2 FQNEAQ (reference sequence). The V end lost 1 base, the J end lost 5 bases, and 14 bases lay between the germline ends. The CDR3 has 15 amino acids. CDR3 DNA sequence: TGTGCCAGCAGCTTAGTAGGGCTGATGGCGACTGAAGCTTTCTTT. Translating it yields CASSLVGLMATEAFF.

The V call is TRBV27, the J call TRBJ2-7; maybe TRBD2 (5 bases). This CDR3 spans 15 amino acids. V lost 9 bases, J lost 3 bases, and 21 bases lay in between. The germline CDR1 and CDR2 sequences are MNHEY and SMNVEV (reference sequence). CDR3 coding DNA: TGTGCCAGTTCGTATGGAGGCAGCAGCCACTACGAGCAGTACTTC. This encodes CASSYGGSSHYEQYF.

This clonotype was recorded many times. This chain's CDR3 is CSAPTSAGLIADTQYF. In DNA, the CDR3 is TGCAGTGCGCCGACTTCAGCGGGGCTTATAGCAGATACGCAGTATTTT. The chain joins TRBV20-1 to TRBJ2-3, with 7 bases that match TRBD2. The trim removed 6 bases at V and 4 bases at J, leaving 16 bases unmatched. The CDR3 has 16 amino acids. Germline CDR1 DFQATT, CDR2 SNEGSKA (reference sequence).

This clonotype was seen many times. This chain links TRBV2 with TRBJ2-7; TRBD1 aligns across 7 bases. The CDR3 runs to 12 residues. Germline V gene sequence: CDR1 SNHLY, CDR2 FYNNEI. Trimming at V came to 10 bases and at J to 1 base, leaving 4 bases not matched to a gene. The DNA of the CDR3 is TGTGCCACCCGACAGGGTTCCTACGAGCAGTACTTC. Translating gives CATRQGSYEQYF.

This clonotype has a handful of counts. An end of the junction differs from the germline gene, which may be a read error. The V call is TRBV5-1, the J call TRBJ2-7, with 7 bases identical to TRBD1. This CDR3 has 13 amino acids. The germline gives CDR1 SGHRS, CDR2 YFSETQ. The CDR3 region has the DNA TGTGCCAGCAGTTTAAACAGGGGAGACGAGCAGTACTTC. Protein: CASSLNRGDEQYF. Using reference TRBV5-1 and TRBJ2-7 for the parts outside the CDR3, the full variable domain is KAGVTQTPRYLIKTRGQQVTLSCSPISGHRSVSWYQQTPGQGLQFLFEYFSETQRNKGNFPGRFSGRQFSNSRSEMNVSTLELGDSALYLCASSLNRGDEQYFGPGTRLTVT.

This clonotype was seen only a few times. The chain couples TRBV5-1 to TRBJ2-3; 7 bases are a match to TRBD2. Germline V gene data show CDR1 as SGHRS and CDR2 as YFSETQ. V lost 0 bases to trimming and J lost 2 bases; unmatched junction nucleotides: 6. CDR3 length equals 16 residues. CDR3 coding DNA: TGCGCCAGCAGCTTGGGAGCGGGGAGCCACACAGATACGCAGTATTTT. It is translated as CASSLGAGSHTDTQYF.

This clonotype was picked up a small number of times. The CDR3 here is CASSPGLAGGLEQYF. As DNA, the CDR3 is TGTGCCAGCAGTCCAGGACTAGCGGGAGGTCTCGAGCAGTACTTC. The rearrangement uses TRBV2 and TRBJ2-7; 14 bases line up with TRBD2. The CDR3 contains 15 residues. Germline assignment: CDR1 SNHLY and CDR2 FYNNEI. The junction had 6 bases not matched to a gene; V was cut back by 5 bases and J by 6 bases.

The table lists this clonotype with a few counts. The rearrangement joins TRBV4-1 to TRBJ2-7, with TRBD2 matching 10 bases. The CDR3 covers 15 residues. Germline loops: CDR1 MGHRA, CDR2 YSYEKL. Germline trimming cut 3 bases from V and 5 bases from J; bases unmatched to any gene: 7. CDR3 nucleotide sequence: TGCGCCAGCAGCCATCTCGGGACTAGCGACCACGAGCAGTACTTC. This gives the protein CASSHLGTSDHEQYF.